A selection of T cell receptor beta chains follows, all from one sample in a study. TCRdb re-called the RT-PCR reads with MiXCR, one entry per CDR3 protein. The data show almost 700,000 distinct CDR3 sequences, approximately 15% seen once. Sequenced input: memory CD4+ T cells from blood. Receptor source: a female donor in good health, serving as a healthy control. The CDR3 runs from the conserved cysteine through the conserved F or W. The D gene is left open where the match is weak. Size values are once, few and many counts, or a class for expanded clones, and some rows have none.

NA	many	TRBJ1-1	TRBV4-2	CASSTQGMNTEAFF	TGTGCCAGCAGTACCCAGGGGATGAACACTGAAGCTTTCTTT
NA	few	TRBJ1-3	TRBV3-1	CASSQMGVTSGNTIYF	TGTGCCAGCAGCCAGATGGGGGTTACCTCTGGAAACACCATATATTTT
NA	many	TRBJ1-2	TRBV12-3/TRBV12-4	CASNPSGSYGYTF	TGTGCCAGCAACCCATCAGGGTCCTATGGCTACACCTTC
NA	few	TRBJ2-7	TRBV5-1	CASSLNPSDSYEQYF	TGCGCCAGCAGCCTGAATCCTAGCGACTCCTACGAGCAGTACTTC
NA	NA	TRBJ2-5	TRBV11-1	CASSPRLVHETQYF	TGTGCCAGCAGCCCTCGACTAGTTCATGAGACCCAGTACTTC
NA	NA	TRBJ2-4	TRBV11-1	CASTGGNIQYF	TGTGCCAGCACTGGGGGGAACATTCAGTACTTC
NA	few	TRBJ1-5	TRBV20-1	CSAGHSNQPQHF	TGCAGTGCCGGCCATAGCAATCAGCCCCAGCATTTT
NA	few	TRBJ1-1	TRBV20-1	CSASGVRVRAEAFF	TGCAGTGCTAGTGGGGTGAGGGTACGAGCTGAAGCTTTCTTT
NA	NA	TRBJ1-2	TRBV10-3	CAISDPGRDYGYTF	TGTGCCATCAGTGATCCAGGCCGAGACTATGGCTACACCTTC
TRBD1	NA	TRBJ2-1	TRBV5-4	CASSPGTGGTGYNEQFF	TGTGCCAGCAGCCCTGGGACAGGGGGCACAGGCTACAATGAGCAGTTCTTC